By share, the clone carrying this T cell receptor beta chain counts as medium-sized (0.01 to 0.1%). In the study's own analysis: Amplification from reference gene primers served as the basis for estimated nucleated cell counts. Here immunoSEQ multiplex PCR was the method, and the copy in TCRdb shows in-frame clones only, minus some. Clone size and V and J calls were adopted from that table, with D and trimming inferred from the DNA. The table shows over 100,000 clones, with about 89% occurring only once. V lost 5 bases, J lost 6 bases, and 17 bases lay in between. In germline, CDR1 is MNHEY, CDR2 SMNVEV (reference sequence). This CDR3 is built from 14 residues. The sample comes from a study of blood T cell repertoires in COVID-19. Overall study context: Acute and convalescent COVID-19 samples came from the United States, Italy and Spain. T cells, B-cell-depleted T cells, or PBMCs provided the cDNA or gDNA that served as material.

J is TRBJ2-7 and V is TRBV27; weak D call: TRBD2 (7 bases). The sequence was obtained from a man aged 55-75 years with COVID-19, enrolled during active disease. What was sequenced was peripheral blood. DNA of the CDR3: TGTGCCAGCAGTCTCGGAGGGGGGGCGTTCGAGCAGTACTTC. The encoded protein is CASSLGGGAFEQYF.